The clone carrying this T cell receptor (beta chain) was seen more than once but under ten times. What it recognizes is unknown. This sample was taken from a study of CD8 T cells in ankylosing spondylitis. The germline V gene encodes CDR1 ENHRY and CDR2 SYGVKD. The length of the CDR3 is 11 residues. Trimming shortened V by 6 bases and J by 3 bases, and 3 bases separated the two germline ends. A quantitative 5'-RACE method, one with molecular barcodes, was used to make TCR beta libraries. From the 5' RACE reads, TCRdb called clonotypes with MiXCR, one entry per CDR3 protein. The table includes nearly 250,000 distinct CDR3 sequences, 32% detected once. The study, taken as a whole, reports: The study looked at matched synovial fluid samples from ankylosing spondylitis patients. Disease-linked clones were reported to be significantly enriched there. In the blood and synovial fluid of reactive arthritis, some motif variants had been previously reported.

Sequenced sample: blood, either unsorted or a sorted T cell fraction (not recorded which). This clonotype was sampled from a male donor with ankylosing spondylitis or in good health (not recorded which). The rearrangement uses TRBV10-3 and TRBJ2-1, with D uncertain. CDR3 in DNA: TGTGCCATCAGCCTCTACAATGAGCAGTTCTTC. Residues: CAISLYNEQFF.